There are a few counts of the clone carrying this T cell receptor (beta chain). Produced via immunoSEQ multiplex PCR; TCRdb's table is partial and in-frame only. The sample yields some 1 million clones, roughly 70% seen once. CDR3 length: 16 residues. After removal of 3 bases from V and 7 bases from J, the junction contained 12 bases not matched to a gene. CDR1 SGHVS and CDR2 FNYEAQ come from the germline V gene. The data stem from a study of shared clonotypes between healthy human individuals. The chain couples TRBV7-6 to TRBJ2-5, with 9 bases that match TRBD1. Input material: memory CD4+ T cells sorted from blood. Subset of the sample: CD45RA-negative fraction. This TCR was recovered from a man between 18 and 29 years old in good health. The DNA of the CDR3 is TGTGCCAGCAGCTTCGGTGACCGGGACAGGGTTGGGACCCAGTACTTC. It translates to CASSFGDRDRVGTQYF.